These 25 T cell receptor beta chains share one sample of origin, sequenced in a study of blood T cell repertoires in COVID-19 (dated by TCRdb to about 2020). The library was built by means of the immunoSEQ multiplex PCR assay. TCRdb's version of the immuneACCESS table is confined to in-frame rearrangements and falls short of the full clone set. An unresolved V gene accounts for under half of the shortfall where checked; the remainder is of unknown origin. The sample table holds hundreds of thousands of clones, of which roughly 88% were seen once. Around 27% of the sample is taken by the ten largest. Sequencing input: peripheral blood. The receptors shown here come from a man aged 35 to 55 with acute or convalescent COVID-19.

This chain joins TRBV15 and TRBJ2-3, with 9 bases fitting TRBD1. The V and J ends lost 1 base and 2 bases, in that order; junction bases with no gene match: 7. Germline CDR1 reads LNHNV; CDR2 reads YYDKDF (reference sequence). The CDR3 length is 17 residues. The CDR3 coding sequence is TGTGCCACCAGCAGAGTTACAGGGGGCTTAACCACAGATACGCAGTATTTT. Protein product: CATSRVTGGLTTDTQYF.

The genes are TRBV7-6 and TRBJ2-3; 8 positions agree with TRBD1. Germline CDR1 is SGHVS and CDR2 is FNYEAQ. Losses at the gene ends were 5 bases for V and 1 base for J; bases not matched to a gene: 8. CDR3 length: 16 residues. The CDR3 spells CASSPVTGAGTDTQYF. The CDR3 DNA sequence: TGTGCCAGCAGCCCAGTGACAGGGGCGGGCACAGATACGCAGTATTTT.

The chain has TRBV12-3 or TRBV12-4 and TRBJ2-4; a weak D match, TRBD2 (5 bases). Trimming removed 8 bases from V and 0 bases from J, with 5 bases in between. This CDR3 contains 12 residues. This CDR3 is CASREAKNIQYF. CDR3 coding DNA: TGTGCCAGCCGGGAAGCCAAAAACATTCAGTACTTC.

This CDR3 reads CASSQPGLAGDNQETQYF. CDR3 DNA: TGCGCCAGCAGCCAACCGGGACTAGCGGGAGATAACCAAGAGACCCAGTACTTC. This chain uses TRBV4-1 with TRBJ2-5, with 14 bases lining up with TRBD2. V lost 2 bases to trimming and J lost 0 bases; unmatched junction nucleotides: 5. The CDR3 has 18 amino acids. CDR1 and CDR2 from the germline V gene are MGHRA and YSYEKL.

This sequence joins TRBV4-2 and TRBJ1-3, with unresolved D. Germline CDR1 reads LGHNA; CDR2 reads YNFKEQ. The CDR3 consists of 16 residues. Trimming took off 3 bases at V and 1 base at J, with 13 bases between the two ends. The CDR3 protein is CASSQGTGGSGNTIYF. CDR3 nucleotides: TGTGCCAGCAGCCAGGGAACGGGCGGGTCTGGAAACACCATATATTTT.

The V gene is TRBV5-1, the J gene TRBJ2-5; 7 bases are shared with TRBD2. The CDR3 is made up of 14 amino acids. Germline V gene data show CDR1 as SGHRS and CDR2 as YFSETQ. V trimming: 7 bases; J trimming: 1 base; junction bases outside the gene matches: 7. CDR3 protein: CASFPGGFQETQYF. The CDR3 DNA reads TGCGCCAGCTTTCCCGGGGGGTTCCAAGAGACCCAGTACTTC.

This sequence joins TRBV29-1 and TRBJ1-5; D is undetermined. The germline V gene encodes CDR1 SQVTM and CDR2 ANQGSEA. V lost 3 bases and J 1 base, leaving 7 bases between the germline ends. CDR3 length: 13 amino acids. The CDR3 DNA is TGCAGCGTTGAGGAGTCAAGCAATCAGCCCCAGCATTTT. This gives the protein CSVEESSNQPQHF.

The CDR3 DNA is TGTGCCAGCAGCGAACAGGTTAATTCACCCCTCCACTTT. Amino acid sequence: CASSEQVNSPLHF. The genes are TRBV12-3 or TRBV12-4 and TRBJ1-6, with a weak D call TRBD1 (5 bases). The CDR3 is made up of 13 amino acids. Trimming took 6 bases from V and 6 from J, leaving 9 bases between them.

The rearrangement joins TRBV5-5 to TRBJ1-5; TRBD1 might be the D (5 bases). Germline-derived CDR1 and CDR2 are SGHKS and YYEKEE (reference sequence). Trimming took 4 bases from V and 2 from J, leaving 13 bases between them. The CDR3 has 15 residues. The CDR3 DNA sequence: TGTGCCAGCAGCACGCTGGGGGGAGGCAATCAGCCCCAGCATTTT. This translates into CASSTLGGGNQPQHF.

The chain combines TRBV6-5 with TRBJ2-7; TRBD1 agrees at 11 bases. The CDR3 extends over 14 amino acids. After removal of 6 bases from V and 4 bases from J, the junction contained 5 bases not matched to a gene. Germline V gene data show CDR1 as MNHEY and CDR2 as SVGAGI. Here the CDR3 reads CASRTGTGGYEQYF. CDR3 DNA sequence: TGTGCCAGCAGAACCGGGACAGGGGGTTACGAGCAGTACTTC.

The chain combines TRBV30 with TRBJ1-2; D possibly corresponds to TRBD1 (6 bases). CDR3 size: 14 residues. Germline V gene lookup returns CDR1 GTSNPN and CDR2 SVGIG (reference sequence). Trimming pared 0 bases from V and 6 bases from J, leaving 14 bases between. The CDR3 protein is CAWSVQGAHDGYTF. DNA for the CDR3: TGTGCCTGGAGTGTACAGGGCGCCCACGATGGCTACACCTTC.

This clone was counted only a few times. The chain uses TRBV6-2 or TRBV6-3 and TRBJ2-2, with D perhaps matching TRBD1 (6 bases). Germline loops: CDR1 MNHEY, CDR2 SVGEGT. V lost 5 bases, J lost 6 bases, and 7 bases lay in between. The CDR3 runs to 12 residues. This chain's CDR3 is CASSPGAGELFF. The CDR3 DNA is TGTGCCAGCAGTCCAGGGGCCGGGGAGCTGTTTTTT.

The chain employs TRBV29-1 and TRBJ1-2; the D gene is possibly TRBD1 (6 bases). Trimming pared 6 bases from V and 3 bases from J, leaving 14 bases between. The germline V gene has CDR1 SQVTM and CDR2 ANQGSEA. The CDR3 is 13 residues long. The CDR3 sequence: CSVRGQGDYGYTF. CDR3 nucleotide sequence: TGCAGCGTGCGGGGGCAAGGGGACTATGGCTACACCTTC.

The chain uses TRBV2 and TRBJ2-7; D gene unclear. The length of the CDR3 is 16 residues. Germline assignment: CDR1 SNHLY and CDR2 FYNNEI. V lost 2 bases and J 5 bases, leaving 19 bases between the germline ends. CDR3 sequence: CASSELLPVLNDEQYF. DNA of the CDR3: TGTGCCAGCAGTGAATTGCTCCCGGTATTGAACGACGAGCAGTACTTC.

A single count supports this clone. The gene calls are TRBV11-1 and TRBJ1-1; D gene unclear. The CDR3 extends over 14 amino acids. Between the trimmed V and J ends, which lost 5 bases and 3 bases, there was a span of 13 bases. Looked up from germline, CDR1 is SGHAT and CDR2 is FQDESV (reference sequence). The CDR3 DNA sequence: TGTGCCAGCAGCCCGCTTACACAGTACACTGAAGCTTTCTTT. This codes for CASSPLTQYTEAFF.

The chain carries TRBV10-3 and TRBJ1-2; D remains unclear. CDR1 is ENHRY, CDR2 SYGVKD, per germline. The CDR3 spans 12 residues. V was clipped by 7 bases and J by 0 bases, with 6 bases between them. CDR3 sequence (DNA): TGTGCCATCATGGGCACTAACTATGGCTACACCTTC. Translated: CAIMGTNYGYTF.

This rearrangement joins TRBV30 to TRBJ2-3; the match to TRBD2 covers 10 bases. Germline assignment: CDR1 GTSNPN and CDR2 SVGIG (reference sequence). The CDR3 has 15 amino acids. Trimming cost V 5 bases and J 1 base; bases outside gene matches: 6. The CDR3 DNA is TGTGCCTGGCAAAGACTAGCGGGCCGCACAGATACGCAGTATTTT. Encoded protein: CAWQRLAGRTDTQYF. Full variable domain (missing parts from reference TRBV30 and TRBJ2-3): SQTIHQWPATLVQPVGSPLSLECTVEGTSNPNLYWYRQAAGRGLQLLFYSVGIGQISSEVPQNLSASRPQDRQFILSSKKLLLSDSGFYLCAWQRLAGRTDTQYFGPGTRLTVL.

The rearrangement uses TRBV5-4 and TRBJ2-3, with a possible D match to TRBD2 (6 bases). The V and J ends lost 2 bases and 2 bases respectively, with 12 bases between them. This CDR3 has 15 amino acids. Germline V gene sequence: CDR1 SGHNT, CDR2 YYREEE (reference sequence). CDR3 sequence (DNA): TGTGCCAGCAGCTTTGGTGCGGGACCCACAGATACGCAGTATTTT. Encoded protein: CASSFGAGPTDTQYF.

V is TRBV18 and J is TRBJ2-7, with TRBD1 matching 7 bases. The CDR3 is 13 amino acids. Trimming removed 4 bases from V and 6 bases from J; junction bases left unmatched: 6. Germline V lookup: CDR1 KGHSH, CDR2 LQKENI. The CDR3 DNA is TGTGCCAGCTCACGAGATAACAGGGGCGAGCAGTACTTC. Residues: CASSRDNRGEQYF. Using reference TRBV18 and TRBJ2-7 for the parts outside the CDR3, the full variable domain is NAGVMQNPRHLVRRRGQEARLRCSPMKGHSHVYWYRQLPEEGLKFMVYLQKENIIDESGMPKERFSAEFPKEGPSILRIQQVVRGDSAAYFCASSRDNRGEQYFGPGTRLTVT.

CDR3 sequence reads: CAWSVGSPSGSGANVLTF. The CDR3 nucleotides are TGTGCCTGGAGCGTCGGCAGCCCTTCGGGCTCTGGGGCCAACGTCCTGACTTTC. The chain combines TRBV30 with TRBJ2-6; D gene uncertain. Between the trimmed V and J ends, which lost 3 bases and 0 bases, there was a span of 18 bases. The V gene's germline CDR1 is GTSNPN and CDR2 SVGIG (reference sequence). This CDR3 region has 18 residues.

This chain links TRBV7-2 with TRBJ1-6; D unclear. The ends were cut back, 6 bases at V and 5 bases at J, with 17 bases in the middle. The CDR3 has 16 amino acids. Germline-derived CDR1 and CDR2 are SGHTA and FQGNSA. The CDR3 coding sequence is TGTGCCAGCAGTCAGAATGCTCGGGGTAATAATTCACCCCTCCACTTT. This gives the protein CASSQNARGNNSPLHF. Based on the CDR3 plus reference TRBV7-2 and TRBJ1-6, the full variable domain is GAGVSQSPSNKVTEKGKDVELRCDPISGHTALYWYRQSLGQGLEFLIYFQGNSAPDKSGLPSDRFSAERTGGSVSTLTIQRTQQEDSAVYLCASSQNARGNNSPLHFGNGTRLTVT.

This clone has at least ten counts. This CDR3 is CASSKRTGLNTEAFF. CDR3 nucleotides: TGTGCCAGCAGCAAAAGGACAGGACTGAACACTGAAGCTTTCTTT. The chain links TRBV21-1 to TRBJ1-1; TRBD1, the D gene given by the table, was not confirmed from the DNA. TRBV21-1 represents a pseudogene. This CDR3 comprises 15 residues.

The rearrangement joins TRBV19 to TRBJ2-1, with TRBD2 identical over 11 bases. The CDR3 loop spans 17 amino acids. The V gene end was trimmed by 5 bases and the J gene end by 7 bases; junction bases not matched to a gene: 13. Germline CDR1 is LNHDA and CDR2 is SQIVND (reference sequence). The CDR3 DNA follows: TGTGCCAGTAGTCTTAGCGGGAGGGCCTCAGGGTTGAATGAGCAGTTCTTC. It codes for CASSLSGRASGLNEQFF.

This rearrangement joins TRBV24-1 to TRBJ1-6; D is ambiguous. V lost 4 bases and J lost 9, with 15 bases in between. This CDR3 has 15 amino acids. Germline V CDR1 and CDR2: KGHDR, SFDVKD. CDR3: CATSDLTGGGSPLHF. CDR3 bases: TGTGCCACCAGTGACCTGACGGGTGGAGGTTCACCCCTCCACTTT.

This clone was detected only a few times. The rearrangement joins TRBV19 to TRBJ2-2, with D tentatively TRBD2 (6 bases). Germline V gene lookup returns CDR1 LNHDA and CDR2 SQIVND (reference sequence). The V and J ends lost 4 bases and 3 bases respectively, with 15 bases between them. The CDR3 spans 16 residues. The CDR3 sequence is CASSRRLGEDTGELFF. In nucleotides, the CDR3 is TGTGCCAGTAGTAGAAGGTTGGGGGAGGACACCGGGGAGCTGTTTTTT.